Shown below are 29 T cell receptor beta chains from a single sample sequenced in a study of graft-versus-host responses after intestinal transplantation. No cognate antigen is known for these TCRs. Profiled with immunoSEQ multiplex PCR; TCRdb holds only in-frame clones, not every one. The data contain about 92,000 clones, about nine tenths of them seen just once; the ten biggest clones take up approximately 5.6%. Here the sequenced sample was unstimulated CD8+ T cells sorted from spleen or lymph node cells, taken before intestinal transplant. The receptors were sampled from a human donor who received an intestinal transplant.

The rearrangement joins TRBV19 to TRBJ2-5; no reliable D call. The end of the DNA fits TRBJ2-7 better, so the J call may be wrong. Germline V gives CDR1 LNHDA, CDR2 SQIVND (reference sequence). The CDR3 runs to 15 residues. The CDR3 spells CASSMSAYGPYEQYF. DNA for the CDR3: TGTGCCAGTAGTATGTCGGCTTATGGTCCCTACGAGCAGTACTTC.

In this sample, this clone turned up once. The chain recombines TRBV7-9 with TRBJ2-4; 12 nucleotides line up with TRBD2. Germline CDR1 is SEHNR and CDR2 is FQNEAQ (reference sequence). The CDR3 has 17 residues. V lost 4 bases to trimming and J lost 2 bases; unmatched junction nucleotides: 6. CDR3 sequence reads: CASSSLAGGVTKNIQYF. The CDR3 nucleotides are TGTGCCAGCAGCTCCCTAGCGGGAGGGGTGACCAAAAACATTCAGTACTTC. Full variable domain (remainder filled in from reference TRBV7-9 and TRBJ2-4): DTGVSQNPRHKITKRGQNVTFRCDPISEHNRLYWYRQTLGQGPEFLTYFQNEAQLEKSRLLSDRFSAERPKGSFSTLEIQRTEQGDSAMYLCASSSLAGGVTKNIQYFGAGTRLSVL.

The chain employs TRBV25-1 and TRBJ1-5, with 8 bases aligning to TRBD1. CDR1 and CDR2 from the germline V gene are MGHDK and SYGVNS. V trimming: 3 bases; J trimming: 6 bases; junction bases outside the gene matches: 4. The CDR3 runs 14 residues. The chain's CDR3 is CASSETGDLQPQHF. As DNA, the CDR3 is TGTGCCAGCAGTGAGACAGGGGATCTTCAGCCCCAGCATTTT.

The chain recombines TRBV19 with TRBJ2-7, with 9 positions matching TRBD1. Germline values: CDR1 LNHDA, CDR2 SQIVND (reference sequence). This CDR3 contains 14 residues. V shed 5 bases, J shed 4 bases, and the junction held 6 bases outside the gene matches. CDR3 amino acids: CASSHPGQGYEQYF. DNA of the CDR3: TGTGCCAGTAGTCATCCAGGACAGGGGTACGAGCAGTACTTC.

This chain uses TRBV9 with TRBJ1-5, with D tentatively TRBD1 (5 bases). The CDR3 covers 15 residues. Germline V CDR1 and CDR2: SGDLS, YYNGEE. The V and J ends lost 2 bases and 5 bases respectively, with 14 bases between them. The CDR3 is CASSVGGESHQPQHF. In DNA, the CDR3 is TGTGCCAGCAGCGTTGGAGGGGAGAGTCATCAGCCCCAGCATTTT.

The rearrangement links TRBV6-1 to TRBJ2-7; possible D gene TRBD1, 5 bases. TRBJ1-2 matches the DNA end more closely, so the J call is doubtful. The CDR3 has 13 amino acids. Germline V gives CDR1 MNHNS, CDR2 SASEGT. The CDR3 DNA is TGTGCCAGCAGTGAAGGGGACGCCTATGGCTACACCTTC. It is translated as CASSEGDAYGYTF.

This chain connects TRBV2 to TRBJ1-2; D not certain. V was cut by 6 bases and J by 3 bases, with 14 bases left in between. Germline V CDR1 and CDR2: SNHLY, FYNNEI. The CDR3 extends over 14 amino acids. This CDR3 is CASRPSGSYYGYTF. CDR3 coding DNA: TGTGCCAGCAGGCCCTCGGGGTCCTACTATGGCTACACCTTC. Full variable domain (outside the CDR3, taken from reference TRBV2 and TRBJ1-2): EPEVTQTPSHQVTQMGQEVILRCVPISNHLYFYWYRQILGQKVEFLVSFYNNEISEKSEIFDDQFSVERPDGSNFTLKIRSTKLEDSAMYFCASRPSGSYYGYTFGSGTRLTVV.

The rearrangement joins TRBV27 to TRBJ2-1, with 8 bases identical to TRBD2. Germline V CDR1 and CDR2: MNHEY, SMNVEV (reference sequence). The CDR3 extends over 14 amino acids. V shed 8 bases and J 8 bases; nucleotides not matched to a gene: 11. This chain's CDR3 is CASGELRTSYEQFF. The CDR3 DNA reads TGTGCCAGCGGGGAACTTAGGACTAGCTATGAGCAGTTCTTC.

This chain uses TRBV5-6 with TRBJ2-7; 10 positions match TRBD2. Trimming at V came to 7 bases and at J to 2 bases, leaving 9 bases not matched to a gene. The length of the CDR3 is 15 residues. Germline CDR1 is SGHDT and CDR2 is YYEEEE. CDR3 protein: CASSNSGRSTYEQYF. CDR3 in DNA: TGTGCCAGCTCCAATAGCGGGAGGTCAACCTACGAGCAGTACTTC.

The CDR3 here is CADCFRKAGYEQYF. The CDR3 DNA sequence: TGCGCCGATTGCTTCCGTAAAGCGGGGTACGAGCAGTACTTC. The chain combines TRBV10-1 with TRBJ2-7; 7 bases agree with TRBD2. The CDR3 has 14 amino acids. CDR1 is WNHNN and CDR2 is SYGVQD in the germline V gene (reference sequence). Trimming cost V 11 bases and J 4 bases; bases outside gene matches: 14.

This clone was detected only once. The gene calls are TRBV6-5 and TRBJ2-3; D possibly corresponds to TRBD2 (6 bases). CDR3 size: 13 residues. The germline V gene encodes CDR1 MNHEY and CDR2 SVGAGI. Trimming removed 7 bases at V and 3 bases at J, with 11 bases between. The CDR3 nucleotides read TGTGCCAGCATGGGGGGTGGGACAGATACGCAGTATTTT. Protein product: CASMGGGTDTQYF.

The chain links TRBV4-1 to TRBJ2-5; the match to TRBD2 covers 9 bases. This CDR3 is 15 amino acids long. Trimming cost V 1 base and J 4 bases; bases outside gene matches: 4. Germline CDR1 and CDR2: MGHRA and YSYEKL. The CDR3 loop is CASSQGGTSLETQYF. CDR3 sequence (DNA): TGCGCCAGCAGCCAAGGGGGGACTAGCCTAGAGACCCAGTACTTC.

In this sample, this clone turned up once. The chain combines TRBV11-1 with TRBJ2-1; D unclear. This CDR3 region has 16 residues. Germline V gene data show CDR1 as SGHAT and CDR2 as FQDESV (reference sequence). V lost 1 base and J lost 5, with 15 bases in between. As DNA, the CDR3 is TGTGCCAGCAGCTTAGGCGATTCCGGACCAGACAATGAGCAGTTCTTC. Protein: CASSLGDSGPDNEQFF.

The CDR3: CASSSDSDEQYF. CDR3 bases: TGTGCCAGCAGCTCTGACAGCGACGAGCAGTACTTC. The chain is built from TRBV7-9 and TRBJ2-7; D perhaps matches TRBD1 (5 bases). Trimming stripped 4 bases from V and 5 bases from J, with 9 bases between. Germline loops: CDR1 SEHNR, CDR2 FQNEAQ (reference sequence). This CDR3 is built from 12 residues.

In this sample, this clone turned up once. Other DNA variants within this sample encode the same CDR3. The V and J genes are TRBV6-5 and TRBJ2-1, with D hard to call. This CDR3 contains 14 residues. The V gene's germline CDR1 is MNHEY and CDR2 SVGAGI. The germline V and J ends were trimmed by 2 bases and 1 base, with 6 bases remaining between them. The CDR3 region has the DNA TGTGCCAGCAGTTACAGTGGGTCCTACAATGAGCAGTTCTTC. Its translation is CASSYSGSYNEQFF.

The chain recombines TRBV5-1 with TRBJ2-1; 7 bases map to TRBD1. This CDR3 is built from 15 residues. Germline CDR1 SGHRS, CDR2 YFSETQ. V lost 3 bases and J lost 5; bases outside the gene matches: 8. CDR3 sequence reads: CASSSAGTVNNEQFF. CDR3 nucleotides: TGCGCCAGCAGCTCGGCCGGGACAGTAAACAATGAGCAGTTCTTC. The variable domain in full, completed from reference TRBV5-1 and TRBJ2-1, reads KAGVTQTPRYLIKTRGQQVTLSCSPISGHRSVSWYQQTPGQGLQFLFEYFSETQRNKGNFPGRFSGRQFSNSRSEMNVSTLELGDSALYLCASSSAGTVNNEQFFGPGTRLTVL.

This sequence joins TRBV2 and TRBJ2-5; 11 bases agree with TRBD1. TRBJ2-7 explains the end of the DNA better; the J call may be wrong. CDR1 SNHLY and CDR2 FYNNEI come from the germline V gene. The CDR3 length is 17 residues. CDR3 nucleotides: TGTGCCAGCAGTGAGGGGACAGGGGGATTTGCGGGGTACGAGCAGTACTTC. Encoded protein: CASSEGTGGFAGYEQYF.

V usage is TRBV6-1 and J usage is TRBJ2-1; possible D gene TRBD1, 5 bases. Deletions cut 3 bases from V and 5 bases from J, with 17 bases between. The CDR3 is 16 residues long. Germline CDR1 reads MNHNS; CDR2 reads SASEGT. The DNA for the CDR3 is TGTGCCAGCAGTGAGCTGAAGAAGCAGGGAAACAATGAGCAGTTCTTC. This translates into CASSELKKQGNNEQFF.

This clone was detected a few times. The V and J genes are TRBV9 and TRBJ1-3; D is uncertain. Germline V gives CDR1 SGDLS, CDR2 YYNGEE. This CDR3 has 15 amino acids. V was clipped by 4 bases and J by 0 bases, with 11 bases between them. The CDR3 coding sequence is TGTGCCAGCAGCCGTGACTCGTCCTCTGGAAACACCATATATTTT. It is translated as CASSRDSSSGNTIYF.

This sequence joins TRBV7-3 and TRBJ2-3; 8 positions agree with TRBD2. The length of the CDR3 is 14 residues. The germline V gene has CDR1 SGHTA and CDR2 FQGTGA. V lost 4 bases to trimming and J lost 1 base; unmatched junction nucleotides: 1. The CDR3 here is CASSSAGGTDTQYF. The CDR3 coding sequence is TGTGCCAGCAGCTCAGCGGGGGGCACAGATACGCAGTATTTT.

The V and J genes are TRBV29-1 and TRBJ2-6, with D possibly matching TRBD1 (6 bases). There are 13 residues in the CDR3. CDR1 is SQVTM and CDR2 is ANQGSEA in the germline V gene. Between the trimmed V and J ends, which lost 7 bases and 4 bases, there was a span of 11 bases. The CDR3 DNA sequence: TGCAGCGCGCGGACAGCAGGGGCCAACGTCCTGACTTTC. It translates to CSARTAGANVLTF.

The DNA for the CDR3 is TGTGCCAGCATTCCAACAGTCTTAGACACCGGGGAGCTGTTTTTT. Protein product: CASIPTVLDTGELFF. The gene calls are TRBV2 and TRBJ2-2; D remains unclear. This CDR3 contains 15 residues. Looked up from germline, CDR1 is SNHLY and CDR2 is FYNNEI. V shed 7 bases and J shed 3 bases, with 15 bases lying between them.

Worth noting for this clone: Other DNA sequences in the sample encode the same CDR3. The chain links TRBV6-4 to TRBJ2-1; TRBD2 matches at 8 bases. The CDR3 contains 15 residues. Germline lookup yields CDR1 MRHNA and CDR2 SNTAGT. The V segment lost 0 bases and the J segment 4 bases; nucleotides outside the gene matches: 2. The CDR3 spells CASSDSTSGYNEQFF. CDR3 in DNA: TGTGCCAGCAGTGACTCTACTAGCGGTTACAATGAGCAGTTCTTC.

The V gene is TRBV5-3, the J gene TRBJ2-7, with 7 bases aligning to TRBD2. TRBV5-3 is recorded as an ORF, its role being uncertain. V trimming: 3 bases; J trimming: 4 bases; junction bases outside the gene matches: 4. The CDR3 is made up of 13 amino acids. CDR3 sequence: CARSYGLGYEQYF. CDR3 in DNA: TGTGCCAGAAGCTATGGACTAGGGTACGAGCAGTACTTC.

This chain links TRBV21-1 with TRBJ2-3; the table's D call, TRBD2, was not checked against the DNA. TRBV21-1 is deemed a pseudogene. This CDR3 contains 19 residues. For the CDR3, the DNA is TGTGCCAGCAGCAAAGAGGGTCTAGCGGGATCGGCTAGCACAGATACGCAGTATTTT. Translated: CASSKEGLAGSASTDTQYF.

V and J are TRBV13 and TRBJ1-6; the match to TRBD1 covers 7 bases. CDR3 length: 17 residues. V trimming: 5 bases; J trimming: 2 bases; junction bases outside the gene matches: 9. Germline CDR1 and CDR2: PRHDT and FYEKMQ (reference sequence). The CDR3 bases are TGTGCCAGCAGCGAAACAGGGGTTAGCACCTATAATTCACCCCTCCACTTT. Translation: CASSETGVSTYNSPLHF.

The rearrangement uses TRBV6-5 and TRBJ2-5; 8 bases match TRBD1. CDR3 size: 15 residues. V gave up 2 bases and J gave up 4 bases; unmatched junction bases: 6. CDR1 and CDR2 (germline): MNHEY, SVGAGI. CDR3 loop: CASSYLTGVGETQYF. In nucleotides, the CDR3 is TGTGCCAGCAGTTACCTGACAGGGGTGGGAGAGACCCAGTACTTC.

This sequence joins TRBV4-1 and TRBJ2-5; 14 nucleotides match TRBD2. Trimming cost V 0 bases and J 3 bases; bases outside gene matches: 0. The CDR3 is 16 residues long. The germline V gene has CDR1 MGHRA and CDR2 YSYEKL. The CDR3 spells CASSQEGLAGEETQYF. The DNA of the CDR3 is TGCGCCAGCAGCCAAGAGGGACTAGCGGGGGAAGAGACCCAGTACTTC.

The chain recombines TRBV6-5 with TRBJ1-3; D may be TRBD1 (6 bases). The V and J ends lost 8 bases and 0 bases respectively, with 14 bases between them. The CDR3 covers 15 residues. Looked up from germline, CDR1 is MNHEY and CDR2 is SVGAGI. The CDR3 DNA reads as TGTGCCAGCGGCGGACAGCCATCCTCTGGAAACACCATATATTTT. It translates to CASGGQPSSGNTIYF.